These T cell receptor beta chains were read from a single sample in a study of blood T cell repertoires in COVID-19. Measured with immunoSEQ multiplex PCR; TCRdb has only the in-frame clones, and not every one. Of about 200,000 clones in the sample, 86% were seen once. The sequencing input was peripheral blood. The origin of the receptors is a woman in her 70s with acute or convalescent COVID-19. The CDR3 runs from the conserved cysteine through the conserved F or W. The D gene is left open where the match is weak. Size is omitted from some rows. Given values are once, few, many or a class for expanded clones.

TGTGCCAGCAGCCTTCGACTAGCGTCCTACAATGAGCAGTTCTTC CASSLRLASYNEQFF NA TRBJ2-1 TRBD2 TRBV9
TGTGCCAGCAGCGAAGCGGGAAGCTACGAGCAGTACTTC CASSEAGSYEQYF NA TRBJ2-7 TRBD2 TRBV9
TGTGCCAGCAGCCAAGATGCAGGGGCCCCTTCGGAGCTGTTTTTT CASSQDAGAPSELFF NA TRBJ2-2 NA TRBV14
TGCAGTGCTAGTAGTGGAGCTAGTCAGCCCCAGCATTTT CSASSGASQPQHF once TRBJ1-5 NA TRBV20-1
TGTGCCAGCAGCCAGATGGGGGGGAAGAGCGGCGAGCAGTACTTC CASSQMGGKSGEQYF NA TRBJ2-7 TRBD2 TRBV5-4
TGTGCCAGCAGCTTAAACAGGGGTCAGTCACCCCTCCACTTT CASSLNRGQSPLHF NA TRBJ1-6 TRBD1 TRBV5-4
TGTGCCAGCAGCTCCCTAGGGGGGGGAACAGATACGCAGTATTTT CASSSLGGGTDTQYF NA TRBJ2-3 NA TRBV7-8
TGTGCCAGCAGCATTCAGGGAAGGGGCACAGATACGCAGTATTTT CASSIQGRGTDTQYF NA TRBJ2-3 NA TRBV5-6
TGTGCTAGTGGTTTGGTGCAACAATACAATGAGCAGTTCTTC CASGLVQQYNEQFF NA TRBJ2-1 NA TRBV12-5
TGCGCCAGCAGCTTGTCGGGACAGAACTATGGCTACACCTTC CASSLSGQNYGYTF NA TRBJ1-2 TRBD1 TRBV5-1
TGTGCCAGCAGTTCCGACAGGGTACATTACAATGAGCAGTTCTTC CASSSDRVHYNEQFF NA TRBJ2-1 TRBD1 TRBV6-5
TGTGCCAGGACGGGACTAGCGGCCAACAATGAGCAGTTCTTC CARTGLAANNEQFF NA TRBJ2-1 NA TRBV21-1
TGTGCCAGCAGCCAGGGACTAGGGGGGAACAATGAGCAGTTCTTC CASSQGLGGNNEQFF NA TRBJ2-1 TRBD2 TRBV28
TGCGCCAGCAGCTTACCTTCTAGCGGACCCTACAATGAGCAGTTCTTC CASSLPSSGPYNEQFF NA TRBJ2-1 TRBD2 TRBV5-1
TGTGCCACTAGGGAACAGGGGGCGCAGAATTCACCCCTCCACTTT CATREQGAQNSPLHF NA TRBJ1-6 TRBD1 TRBV19
TGCGCCAGCAGTGCAGGCTCAGGGGCCGAGCAGTTCTTC CASSAGSGAEQFF NA TRBJ2-1 NA TRBV10-1
TGTGCCAGCAGCTCCGGACAGGGGGACAATTCACCCCTCCACTTT CASSSGQGDNSPLHF NA TRBJ1-6 TRBD1 TRBV11-3
TGTGCCAGCAGTTACAGGACAGCGGCCACTGAAGCTTTCTTT CASSYRTAATEAFF NA TRBJ1-1 NA TRBV6-2/TRBV6-3
TGTGCCAGCAGTTTGACAGGCAATCAGCCCCAGCATTTT CASSLTGNQPQHF once TRBJ1-5 NA TRBV12-3/TRBV12-4
TGTGCCAGCAGCTTAGAGGGGAACTATGGCTACACCTTC CASSLEGNYGYTF NA TRBJ1-2 NA TRBV7-2
TGTGCCAGCAGCCAATCTACAGGGGGAAGGAGTACTGAAGCTTTCTTT CASSQSTGGRSTEAFF NA TRBJ1-1 TRBD1 TRBV3-1/TRBV3-2
TGTGCCAGTAGTATCACCTCGACAGTGGGGCAAGAGACCCAGTACTTC CASSITSTVGQETQYF NA TRBJ2-5 NA TRBV19
TGTGCCAGCAGTTTAGACACGAATAGCAATCAGCCCCAGCATTTT CASSLDTNSNQPQHF NA TRBJ1-5 NA TRBV28
TGTGCCAGCAGCTTAAGTGGTACGGCAGATACGCAGTATTTT CASSLSGTADTQYF NA TRBJ2-3 NA TRBV7-3
TGTGCCAGCAGCCACGGGGGGGCGCGAGGCGAGCAGTACTTC CASSHGGARGEQYF once TRBJ2-7 TRBD2 TRBV6-6
TGTGCCAGCAGCTTTATTCTAGCGGGAGCGGGGGAGCTGTTTTTT CASSFILAGAGELFF many TRBJ2-2 TRBD2 TRBV13
TGCAGCGTTGAAGCTACGGACAGATTATATGGCTACACCTTC CSVEATDRLYGYTF NA TRBJ1-2 NA TRBV29-1
TGTGCCAGCAGATTAGCCTGGGCAGGGGAGACCCAGTACTTC CASRLAWAGETQYF NA TRBJ2-5 NA TRBV6-5
TGTGCCAGCAGCCAAGATCCCCGGACAGGGGAAAATGCAGCTTTCTTT CASSQDPRTGENAAFF NA TRBJ1-1 TRBD1 TRBV4-2
TGTGCCAGCAGCGTTACCTGGACAGGGCCTAGGACTTCACCCCTCCACTTT CASSVTWTGPRTSPLHF NA TRBJ1-6 TRBD1 TRBV9
TGTGCCAGCAGCGCTGCGGGAGGGATAGATACGCAGTATTTT CASSAAGGIDTQYF NA TRBJ2-3 TRBD2 TRBV7-3
TGCAGCGTCGTCGGACAGAGGGGCACAGATACGCAGTATTTT CSVVGQRGTDTQYF NA TRBJ2-3 NA TRBV29-1
TGTGCCAGCTCACCTAGGGGCCATGATGAAGCTTTCTTT CASSPRGHDEAFF once TRBJ1-1 NA TRBV18
TGTGCCAGCAGCCGTGGGACAGGGGACCTCAATCAGCCCCAGCATTTT CASSRGTGDLNQPQHF NA TRBJ1-5 TRBD1 TRBV7-2
TGTGCCAGCAGCTCCCACGGACAGGGTGGTTCCTACAATGAGCAGTTCTTC CASSSHGQGGSYNEQFF NA TRBJ2-1 TRBD1 TRBV7-9
TGCGCCAGCAGCGCAGGGGGGTTCTACGAGCAGTACTTC CASSAGGFYEQYF NA TRBJ2-7 NA TRBV5-1
TGTGCCAGCAGCAGTACAGGGGTTGGAAATTCACCCCTCCACTTT CASSSTGVGNSPLHF NA TRBJ1-6 TRBD1 TRBV5-8
TGTGCCAGCGGGAGGGCCATGATAACAGATACGCAGTATTTT CASGRAMITDTQYF NA TRBJ2-3 TRBD2 TRBV19
TGTGCCAGCAGCCTTAACCGGGACTTATCCCCCCAGTACCAAGAGACCCAGTACTTC CASSLNRDLSPQYQETQYF once TRBJ2-5 NA TRBV28
TGTGCCAGCTTCCTTACTAGCGGGAGTCGGAATGAGCAGTTCTTC CASFLTSGSRNEQFF NA TRBJ2-1 TRBD2 TRBV18
TGTGCCAGCAGCTTATCTCCGGGACTAGGCACAGATACGCAGTATTTT CASSLSPGLGTDTQYF NA TRBJ2-3 TRBD2 TRBV7-9
TGTGCCAGCAGCTTAGGGGGAATCCGGGATCCCTACGAGCAGTACTTC CASSLGGIRDPYEQYF NA TRBJ2-7 NA TRBV13
TGTGCCAGCGGGAGGGCGGAAGAGACCCAGTACTTC CASGRAEETQYF NA TRBJ2-5 TRBD2 TRBV6-5